A single sample gave rise to the 18 T cell receptor beta chains below, sequenced in a study of blood T cell repertoires in COVID-19. Assay used: immunoSEQ multiplex PCR; TCRdb lists only in-frame clones, some missing. The repertoire holds almost 300,000 clones, with about 88% as singletons. The sample taken for sequencing was peripheral blood. The receptors were gathered from a man in his 70s with acute or convalescent COVID-19.

The CDR3 DNA reads as TGTGCCACCAGCAGAGATATGGGCCGCACCTACGAGCAGTACTTC. This encodes CATSRDMGRTYEQYF. The chain carries TRBV15 and TRBJ2-7, with no clear D. V was pared by 0 bases and J by 2 bases, with 11 bases between. Germline V gene lookup returns CDR1 LNHNV and CDR2 YYDKDF (reference sequence). There are 15 residues in the CDR3.

The rearrangement links TRBV30 to TRBJ1-6; perhaps TRBD1 as D (6 bases). CDR1 and CDR2 (germline): GTSNPN, SVGIG (reference sequence). V lost 5 bases to trimming and J lost 10 bases, with 18 bases between them. This CDR3 spans 14 amino acids. CDR3 sequence (DNA): TGTGCCTGGTCGGCTGGGGGGGGCGGGTCACCCCTCCACTTT. This sequence encodes CAWSAGGGGSPLHF.

V is TRBV25-1 and J is TRBJ2-6; D perhaps matches TRBD2 (6 bases). This CDR3 has 16 amino acids. Trimming left V 5 bases short and J 2 bases short, with 13 bases between. Germline-derived CDR1 and CDR2 are MGHDK and SYGVNS. CDR3 protein: CASSPGGGAGANVLTF. The CDR3 coding sequence is TGTGCCAGCAGTCCCGGGGGAGGTGCTGGGGCCAACGTCCTGACTTTC.

V and J are TRBV3-1 (or the pseudogene TRBV3-2) and TRBJ2-7, with a weak D call TRBD2 (5 bases). The CDR3 is 14 residues long. V lost 0 bases and J lost 5, with 11 bases in between. Per the germline V gene, CDR1 is LGHDT and CDR2 is YNNKEL (reference sequence). The CDR3 sequence is CASSQEAAGNEQYF. The CDR3 bases are TGTGCCAGCAGCCAAGAAGCAGCCGGGAACGAGCAGTACTTC.

This clone was found a few times. The chain couples TRBV27 to TRBJ2-7, with TRBD1 matching 8 bases. CDR1 is MNHEY, CDR2 SMNVEV, per germline (reference sequence). This CDR3 contains 15 residues. Trimming removed 5 bases from V and 2 bases from J; junction bases left unmatched: 8. The CDR3 nucleotides are TGTGCCAGCAGTCTTACAGGGGGAGATACCTACGAGCAGTACTTC. The encoded protein is CASSLTGGDTYEQYF.

The rearrangement links TRBV18 to TRBJ2-7, with D perhaps TRBD2 (6 bases). This CDR3 has 16 residues. The V end lost 2 bases, the J end lost 0 bases, and 14 bases lay between the germline ends. Germline CDR1 and CDR2: KGHSH and LQKENI. CDR3 sequence (DNA): TGTGCCAGCTCACCAGTCGGGGCGGGGAGCTCCTACGAGCAGTACTTC. It codes for CASSPVGAGSSYEQYF.

The chain has TRBV7-9 and TRBJ2-1, with TRBD2 matching 9 bases. V trimming: 6 bases; J trimming: 5 bases; junction bases outside the gene matches: 11. Germline V lookup: CDR1 SEHNR, CDR2 FQNEAQ (reference sequence). The CDR3 consists of 16 residues. The CDR3 reads CASSRFAGGSDNEQFF. The CDR3 nucleotides are TGTGCCAGCAGTCGTTTTGCGGGGGGGAGCGACAATGAGCAGTTCTTC. Using reference TRBV7-9 and TRBJ2-1 for the parts outside the CDR3, the full variable domain is DTGVSQNPRHKITKRGQNVTFRCDPISEHNRLYWYRQTLGQGPEFLTYFQNEAQLEKSRLLSDRFSAERPKGSFSTLEIQRTEQGDSAMYLCASSRFAGGSDNEQFFGPGTRLTVL.

The V and J genes are TRBV27 and TRBJ1-1; D possibly corresponds to TRBD1 (5 bases). V was shortened by 6 bases and J by 4 bases, with 18 bases between the two germline ends. Germline loops: CDR1 MNHEY, CDR2 SMNVEV (reference sequence). There are 15 residues in the CDR3. The CDR3 loop reads CASRRGGGYGTEAFF. The CDR3 DNA sequence: TGTGCCAGCAGGCGAGGCGGGGGTTACGGCACTGAAGCTTTCTTT.

The chain carries TRBV5-4 and TRBJ2-5; D is perhaps TRBD1 (6 bases). V shed 3 bases and J shed 2 bases, with 14 bases lying between them. The CDR3 length is 15 residues. Germline V gene sequence: CDR1 SGHNT, CDR2 YYREEE (reference sequence). The DNA for the CDR3 is TGTGCCAGCAGCTCTACGACAGGACCACAAGAGACCCAGTACTTC. It codes for CASSSTTGPQETQYF.

This chain links TRBV2 with TRBJ1-4, with D perhaps TRBD1 (6 bases). CDR1 is SNHLY, CDR2 FYNNEI, per germline. V shed 6 bases and J shed 7 bases, with 12 bases lying between them. This CDR3 spans 13 amino acids. The CDR3 bases are TGTGCCAGCAGCCAGGGGAGTGTTGAAAAACTGTTTTTT. Protein product: CASSQGSVEKLFF.

The table lists this clone with a count of one. The chain uses TRBV2 and TRBJ1-6, with 9 bases matching TRBD1. Germline assignment: CDR1 SNHLY and CDR2 FYNNEI. V lost 5 bases and J lost 9; bases outside the gene matches: 5. The CDR3 is 14 residues long. The CDR3 nucleotides are TGTGCCAGCAGTACAGGGGGCCGTTCTTCACCCCTCCACTTT. Its protein product is CASSTGGRSSPLHF.

The chain is built from TRBV24-1 and TRBJ2-7; D unresolved. V lost 7 bases, J lost 6 bases, and 12 bases lay in between. Germline V CDR1 and CDR2: KGHDR, SFDVKD. This CDR3 comprises 12 residues. CDR3 sequence: CATSSETGEQYF. The CDR3 DNA sequence: TGTGCCACCAGCTCAGAAACGGGCGAGCAGTACTTC.

The chain couples TRBV28 to TRBJ1-2; 9 bases fit TRBD1. The CDR3 runs 14 residues. The V gene's germline CDR1 is MDHEN and CDR2 SYDVKM. J was trimmed by 5 bases and V by 4 bases; bases with no gene match: 5. The CDR3 loop is CASSYGQGKYGYTF. The CDR3 bases are TGTGCCAGCAGTTATGGACAGGGGAAATATGGCTACACCTTC.

The rearrangement uses TRBV24-1 and TRBJ2-1; 10 bases line up with TRBD2. Germline lookup yields CDR1 KGHDR and CDR2 SFDVKD. V dropped 1 base and J dropped 7; count of bases not matched to a gene: 6. The CDR3 length is 16 residues. In DNA, the CDR3 is TGTGCCACCAGTGATTTCCCTAGCGGGAGTGATAATGAGCAGTTCTTC. Its translation is CATSDFPSGSDNEQFF.

This chain connects TRBV5-1 to TRBJ1-2, with a weak D call TRBD1 (6 bases). Between the trimmed V and J ends, which lost 7 bases and 0 bases, there was a span of 13 bases. This CDR3 comprises 14 residues. The germline V gene encodes CDR1 SGHRS and CDR2 YFSETQ. This chain's CDR3 is CASAIQGANYGYTF. CDR3 nucleotides: TGCGCCAGCGCCATACAGGGAGCTAACTATGGCTACACCTTC.

The chain recombines TRBV2 with TRBJ1-2; 7 bases align to TRBD1. Germline CDR1 reads SNHLY; CDR2 reads FYNNEI. The CDR3 spans 13 residues. With V trimmed by 5 bases and J by 8 bases, 8 bases remained unmatched. The chain's CDR3 is CASSRTGVGGYTF. CDR3 sequence (DNA): TGTGCCAGCAGTCGTACAGGGGTTGGCGGCTACACCTTC.

This chain links TRBV7-8 with TRBJ2-1, with 8 bases aligning to TRBD2. The germline CDR1 and CDR2 sequences are SGHVS and FQNEAQ. This CDR3 has 16 residues. J lost 3 bases, V lost 3 bases, and 7 bases had no gene match. The CDR3 region is CASSFRSGGNYNEQFF. The CDR3 region has the DNA TGTGCCAGCAGCTTCAGGAGCGGGGGAAACTACAATGAGCAGTTCTTC.

This chain connects TRBV28 to TRBJ1-2, with 7 bases identical to TRBD1. V shed 6 bases and J 4 bases; nucleotides not matched to a gene: 5. Germline CDR1 and CDR2: MDHEN and SYDVKM. CDR3 length: 13 residues. The chain's CDR3 is CASRPPGGYGYTF. The CDR3 nucleotides are TGTGCCAGCAGACCCCCAGGGGGCTATGGCTACACCTTC.